A selection of T cell receptor beta chains follows, all from one sample in a study of blood T cell repertoires in COVID-19. Generated by immunoSEQ multiplex PCR, the TCRdb table keeps only in-frame clones and is missing some. The table has fewer than 200,000 clones, approximately 90% seen once. Source material: peripheral blood. These TCRs come from a man aged 18 to 30 who had recovered from COVID-19. CDR3s include the opening cysteine and the closing phenylalanine or tryptophan. D genes are given only for firm matches. For some rows the clone size is stated as once, few or many, or as a class when expanded; others skip it.

TRBJ2-3 TRBV14 . TRBD2 TGTGCCAGCAGCCAAGGAGTACTAGCGGCCCGCACAGATACGCAGTATTTT CASSQGVLAARTDTQYF
TRBJ2-7 TRBV18 . . TGTGCCAGCTCACCCGAGCGGTACGAGCAGTACTTC CASSPERYEQYF
TRBJ2-1 TRBV19 once . TGTGCCAGTAGTACGAGGGCGGGGAGCTCCTACAATGAGCAGTTCTTC CASSTRAGSSYNEQFF
TRBJ2-7 TRBV19 . TRBD2 TGTGCCAGTAGTATAGGCGGACTAGCGGGGGGCGAGCAGTACTTC CASSIGGLAGGEQYF
TRBJ1-4 TRBV28 few . TGTGCCAGCACAGACACAACTAATGAAAAACTGTTTTTT CASTDTTNEKLFF
TRBJ1-1 TRBV27 . . TGTGCCAGCAGTTTAGTCGGGGGGGTAGCTTTCTTT CASSLVGGVAFF
TRBJ1-1 TRBV6-6 . TRBD1 TGTGCCAGCAGTCGACAGGGGTCCACTGAAGCTTTCTTT CASSRQGSTEAFF
TRBJ1-6 TRBV18 . TRBD1 TGTGCCAGCTCAGAACAGGGGGCTGGATCACCCCTCCACTTT CASSEQGAGSPLHF
TRBJ2-3 TRBV2 once . TGTGCCAGCGCACGGACAGATACGCAGTATTTT CASARTDTQYF
TRBJ2-1 TRBV3-1/TRBV3-2 . TRBD1 TGTGCCAGCAGCCGCCGGGACAGGGGGACGGGCTCCTACAATGAGCAGTTCTTC CASSRRDRGTGSYNEQFF
TRBJ2-6 TRBV7-3 . . TGTGCCAGCAGCTTAGGAGGGACCCGAGGGGCCAACGTCCTGACTTTC CASSLGGTRGANVLTF
TRBJ2-1 TRBV18 . TRBD1 TGTGCCAGCTCACGGGACAGGGGAAGTGAGCAGTTCTTC CASSRDRGSEQFF
TRBJ1-3 TRBV7-5 . . TGTGCCAGATCCCACCTCAGGGGGCATATTGGAAACACCATATATTTT CARSHLRGHIGNTIYF
TRBJ1-1 TRBV5-1 . . TGCGCCAGCAGCACCGGGAATATGGGCACTGAAGCTTTCTTT CASSTGNMGTEAFF
TRBJ1-1 TRBV29-1 once . TGCAGCGTTGCCGAGAGTACAGCTTTCTTT CSVAESTAFF
TRBJ2-2 TRBV11-3 . . TGTGCCAGCAGCTTAGTTCGCGGGAAGGGAGCCGGGGAGCTGTTTTTT CASSLVRGKGAGELFF
TRBJ2-2 TRBV19 few . TGTGCCAGTAGTATTCAGGCTAGCAGGAACACCGGGGAGCTGTTTTTT CASSIQASRNTGELFF
TRBJ2-7 TRBV28 . TRBD1 TGTGCCAGCAGTTTTTTTGCAGGGGGATCTCACGAGCAGTACTTC CASSFFAGGSHEQYF
TRBJ2-7 TRBV13 . TRBD2 TGTGCCAGCAGCTTAGGGGGACTACCCTCCTACGAGCAGTACTTC CASSLGGLPSYEQYF
TRBJ1-6 TRBV9 . TRBD1 TGTGCCAGCAGCGGAGACCCTTTTAGACAGGGGGGTCAATCACCCCTCCACTTT CASSGDPFRQGGQSPLHF
TRBJ1-1 TRBV11-2 . . TGTGCCAGCAGCCGCCCTGCGGATGAAGCTTTCTTT CASSRPADEAFF
TRBJ2-7 TRBV6-5 . TRBD2 TGTGCCAGCCGGGGAGCGGGAGTCTATAACAACGAGCAGTACTTC CASRGAGVYNNEQYF
TRBJ1-6 TRBV7-9 . . TGTGCCAGCAGCGCCCAGGGGCCCAATAATTCACCCCTCCACTTT CASSAQGPNNSPLHF
TRBJ1-2 TRBV29-1 . . TGCAGCGTTGAAGATCTAGGGGCCTATGGCTACACCTTC CSVEDLGAYGYTF
TRBJ2-1 TRBV7-9 . . TGTGCCACCCAGGTCGGCAATGAGCAGTTCTTC CATQVGNEQFF
TRBJ2-5 TRBV24-1 . . TGTGCCACCAGTGATCGCCAGAGGAGTACCTCGGAGACCCAGTACTTC CATSDRQRSTSETQYF
TRBJ1-6 TRBV10-3 . TRBD1 TGTGCCATCAGGAAACAGGGGGGTGGATCGGATTCACCCCTCCACTTT CAIRKQGGGSDSPLHF
TRBJ2-3 TRBV24-1 . TRBD2 TGTGCCACCAGTGAGAGGTGGGTTAGCGGGGGATCTACGCAGTATTTT CATSERWVSGGSTQYF
TRBJ1-4 TRBV10-3 . . TGTGCCATCAGTGGGGGCGGTGGGGAAAAACTGTTTTTT CAISGGGGEKLFF
TRBJ1-1 TRBV9 . . TGTGCCAGCAGCCCACAACTGGGACTCAACACTGAAGCTTTCTTT CASSPQLGLNTEAFF